Detailed here is one T cell receptor (beta chain). Measured with immunoSEQ multiplex PCR; TCRdb has only the in-frame clones, and not every one. The sample lists 35,000 to 40,000 clones, roughly 83% occurring once. The data stem from a study of PD-1 blockade in mismatch repair-deficient tumors. Germline V gene sequence: CDR1 SGHVS, CDR2 FQNEAQ. Trimming shortened V by 4 bases and J by 9 bases, and 24 bases separated the two germline ends. There are 17 residues in the CDR3. This rearrangement joins TRBV7-8 to TRBJ2-2; D may be TRBD1 or TRBD2 (5 bases each). This receptor was obtained from an adult with mismatch repair-deficient cancer. This specimen consisted of peripheral blood, obtained 4 weeks after starting pembrolizumab. In nucleotides, the CDR3 is TGTGCCAGCAGCTCGAACACGGGACGTTTTAGCCCCCGGGAGCTGTTTTTT. Its translation is CASSSNTGRFSPRELFF.